The 16 T cell receptor beta chains presented below share a single source sample, sequenced in a study of OX40 agonist ivuxolimab in advanced cancers. Sequenced by immunoSEQ multiplex PCR; TCRdb stores in-frame clones only, minus some. The table includes around 86,000 clones, 90% to 95% detected once. The starting material was CD4+ or CD8+ T cells sorted from blood, obtained in a trial of the OX40 agonist ivuxolimab. All receptors come from an adult with an advanced solid tumor such as melanoma, head and neck, liver or kidney cancer.

J is TRBJ2-1 and V is TRBV27; the match to TRBD2 covers 9 bases. The germline V gene has CDR1 MNHEY and CDR2 SMNVEV (reference sequence). The CDR3 is made up of 12 amino acids. The CDR3 protein is CAVAGAYNEQFF. CDR3 bases: TGTGCAGTAGCGGGGGCCTACAATGAGCAGTTCTTC.

This chain connects TRBV6-5 to TRBJ2-2; D is uncertain. CDR3 length: 14 residues. V was shortened by 4 bases and J by 7 bases, with 13 bases between the two germline ends. In germline, CDR1 is MNHEY, CDR2 SVGAGI. Here the CDR3 DNA reads TGTGCCAGCAGTTTTCTCACGTATGGCGGGGAGCTGTTTTTT. Translating it yields CASSFLTYGGELFF.

The J gene is TRBJ2-2, the V gene TRBV7-2; 9 positions match TRBD1. The CDR3 loop spans 15 amino acids. V trimming: 3 bases; J trimming: 6 bases; junction bases outside the gene matches: 5. Germline V gene data show CDR1 as SGHTA and CDR2 as FQGNSA. This chain's CDR3 is CASSFPGQGPGELFF. The DNA of the CDR3 is TGTGCCAGCAGCTTCCCGGGACAGGGTCCCGGGGAGCTGTTTTTT. Variable domain in full (rest from reference TRBV7-2 and TRBJ2-2): GAGVSQSPSNKVTEKGKDVELRCDPISGHTALYWYRQSLGQGLEFLIYFQGNSAPDKSGLPSDRFSAERTGGSVSTLTIQRTQQEDSAVYLCASSFPGQGPGELFFGEGSRLTVL.

V usage is TRBV15 and J usage is TRBJ1-2, with D unresolved. Germline V gene sequence: CDR1 LNHNV, CDR2 YYDKDF (reference sequence). Trimming stripped 0 bases from V and 2 bases from J, with 10 bases between. The CDR3 extends over 15 amino acids. The CDR3: CATSRDHAGNYGYTF. In DNA form, the CDR3 reads TGTGCCACCAGCAGAGATCATGCCGGCAACTATGGCTACACCTTC.

The gene calls are TRBV23-1 and TRBJ1-5; 10 nucleotides align to TRBD1. TRBV23-1 is flagged as an ORF with uncertain function. The length of the CDR3 is 20 residues. With V trimmed by 1 base and J by 1 base, 13 bases remained unmatched. CDR3 in DNA: TGCGCCAGCAGTCAATTTTGGCAGGGCGGGACAGGGGTAAGCAATCAGCCCCAGCATTTT. Its protein product is CASSQFWQGGTGVSNQPQHF.

The chain couples TRBV6-4 to TRBJ1-1; D gene ambiguous. V lost 0 bases to trimming and J lost 4 bases, with 6 bases between them. The CDR3 spans 13 residues. The germline V gene encodes CDR1 MRHNA and CDR2 SNTAGT. CDR3 in amino acids: CASSDSWGTEAFF. CDR3 DNA sequence: TGTGCCAGCAGTGACTCATGGGGCACTGAAGCTTTCTTT.

V and J are TRBV10-2 and TRBJ1-3; tentatively, D is TRBD1 (6 bases). V was pared by 0 bases and J by 4 bases, with 22 bases between. CDR3 length equals 19 residues. CDR1 and CDR2 from the germline V gene are WSHSY and SAAADI. CDR3 bases: TGCGCCAGCAGTGAGTCGGGAGGGGGGTCCTTATCATCGGGAAACACCATATATTTT. Encoded protein: CASSESGGGSLSSGNTIYF.

The chain joins TRBV5-4 to TRBJ2-3; D remains ambiguous. The germline gives CDR1 SGHNT, CDR2 YYREEE (reference sequence). The CDR3 has 16 amino acids. Between the trimmed V and J ends, which lost 0 bases and 2 bases, there was a span of 13 bases. The CDR3 here is CASSLGGLTPTDTQYF. CDR3 nucleotide sequence: TGTGCCAGCAGCTTGGGTGGCTTAACCCCCACAGATACGCAGTATTTT.

V and J are TRBV13 and TRBJ2-7; D call uncertain. The germline CDR1 and CDR2 sequences are PRHDT and FYEKMQ (reference sequence). The CDR3 is 15 residues long. V was trimmed by 6 bases and J by 0 bases, leaving 15 bases between them. The CDR3 region is CASSSERVSSYEQYF. The DNA of the CDR3 is TGTGCCAGCAGTTCTGAGCGTGTCAGCTCCTACGAGCAGTACTTC.

The genes are TRBV7-2 and TRBJ1-5, with D possibly TRBD1 on 6 matching bases. The CDR3 has 15 amino acids. V was pared by 1 base and J by 6 bases, with 13 bases between. In germline, CDR1 is SGHTA, CDR2 FQGNSA. The CDR3 sequence is CASSLDLRGAQPQHF. The CDR3 DNA is TGTGCCAGCAGCTTAGATCTGAGGGGGGCTCAGCCCCAGCATTTT.

This sequence joins TRBV6-1 and TRBJ2-7, with D perhaps TRBD1 or TRBD2 (5 bases each). Germline CDR1 and CDR2: MNHNS and SASEGT. The CDR3 loop spans 16 amino acids. V was cut by 0 bases and J by 0 bases, with 12 bases left in between. For the CDR3, the DNA is TGTGCCAGCAGTGAAGCCCGGGGCCGAAGCTCCTACGAGCAGTACTTC. Amino acids: CASSEARGRSSYEQYF.

The chain links TRBV6-1 to TRBJ2-1; 7 nucleotides align to TRBD1. Germline lookup yields CDR1 MNHNS and CDR2 SASEGT. V was pared by 7 bases and J by 5 bases, with 5 bases of the junction left unmatched. This CDR3 contains 13 residues. CDR3 bases: TGTGCCAGCAAATCCGGGACAGACAATGAGCAGTTCTTC. The encoded protein is CASKSGTDNEQFF.

This clone was seen only once. The chain couples TRBV4-1 to TRBJ2-1; 11 nucleotides line up with TRBD2. The CDR3 extends over 18 amino acids. The J segment lost 2 bases and the V segment lost 0 bases, leaving 6 bases of the junction unmatched. The germline CDR1 and CDR2 sequences are MGHRA and YSYEKL. CDR3 protein: CASSQEVGTSGPYNEQFF. The CDR3 DNA sequence: TGCGCCAGCAGCCAAGAAGTGGGGACTAGCGGACCCTACAATGAGCAGTTCTTC.

V is TRBV4-1 and J is TRBJ2-7; 9 nucleotides align to TRBD1. Germline V CDR1 and CDR2: MGHRA, YSYEKL. This CDR3 region has 14 residues. Trimming removed 8 bases from V and 7 bases from J; junction bases left unmatched: 12. The CDR3 is CASRRGTGLGEQYF. CDR3 bases: TGCGCCAGCCGGAGGGGGACAGGGCTAGGGGAGCAGTACTTC.

The rearrangement links TRBV4-1 to TRBJ1-2, with no clear D. CDR3 length equals 14 residues. CDR1 and CDR2 (germline): MGHRA, YSYEKL. The V and J ends lost 0 bases and 7 bases respectively, with 12 bases between them. For the CDR3, the DNA is TGCGCCAGCAGCCAAGATGGAGGTTTGAGTGGCTACACCTTC. It is translated as CASSQDGGLSGYTF.

This chain links TRBV6-5 with TRBJ1-2; 9 bases agree with TRBD1. The CDR3 contains 14 residues. Germline V gives CDR1 MNHEY, CDR2 SVGAGI. J lost 5 bases, V lost 4 bases, and 5 bases had no gene match. For the CDR3, the DNA is TGTGCCAGCAGTTCGACAGGGGGTCGATATGGCTACACCTTC. It is translated as CASSSTGGRYGYTF.